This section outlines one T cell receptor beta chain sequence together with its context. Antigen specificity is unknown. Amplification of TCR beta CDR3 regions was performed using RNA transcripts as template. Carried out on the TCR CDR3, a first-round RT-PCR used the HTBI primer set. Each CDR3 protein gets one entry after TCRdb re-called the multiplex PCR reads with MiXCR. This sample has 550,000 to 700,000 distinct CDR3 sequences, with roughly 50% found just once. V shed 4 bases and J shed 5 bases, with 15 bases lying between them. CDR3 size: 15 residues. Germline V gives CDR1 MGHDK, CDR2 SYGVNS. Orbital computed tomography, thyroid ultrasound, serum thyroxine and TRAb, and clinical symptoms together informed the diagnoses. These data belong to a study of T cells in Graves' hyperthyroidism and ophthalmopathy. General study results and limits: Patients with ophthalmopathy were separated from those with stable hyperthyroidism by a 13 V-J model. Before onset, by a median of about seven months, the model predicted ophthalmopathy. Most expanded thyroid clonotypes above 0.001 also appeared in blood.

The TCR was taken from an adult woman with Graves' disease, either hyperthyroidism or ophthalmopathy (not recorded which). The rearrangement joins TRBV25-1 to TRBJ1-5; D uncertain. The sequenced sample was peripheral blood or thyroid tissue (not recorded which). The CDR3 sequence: CASSARRESDQPQHF. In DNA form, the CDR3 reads TGTGCCAGCAGTGCTAGAAGGGAAAGCGATCAGCCCCAGCATTTT.